A single sample gave rise to the 26 T cell receptor beta chains below, sequenced in a study of cytomegalovirus exposure and HLA in healthy donors. Amplification used 60 Vbeta primers and 13 Jbeta primers. Assay: immunoSEQ multiplex PCR; the TCRdb copy retains only in-frame clones and omits some. The sample yields fewer than 200,000 clones, approximately 76% seen once. The source material was PBMCs. The source of these receptors is a woman between 18 and 29 years old in good health and CMV-seropositive.

The genes are TRBV10-3 and TRBJ2-3; D is possibly TRBD2 (6 bases). The CDR3 has 18 amino acids. Trimming left V 6 bases short and J 1 base short, with 23 bases between. Germline lookup yields CDR1 ENHRY and CDR2 SYGVKD. The CDR3 loop is CAIRTWDGGLNGTDTQYF. For the CDR3, the DNA is TGTGCCATCAGGACGTGGGACGGGGGTCTAAACGGCACAGATACGCAGTATTTT.

The chain employs TRBV7-9 and TRBJ1-6; D is possibly TRBD1 (6 bases). The V gene's germline CDR1 is SEHNR and CDR2 FQNEAQ (reference sequence). The V end lost 4 bases, the J end lost 6 bases, and 13 bases lay between the germline ends. The CDR3 is 15 residues long. The DNA of the CDR3 is TGTGCCAGCAGCTCGTTGACAGGAGCTAATTCACCCCTCCACTTT. Translating gives CASSSLTGANSPLHF.

This chain uses TRBV13 with TRBJ1-5; a possible D gene is TRBD1 (5 bases). Germline loops: CDR1 PRHDT, CDR2 FYEKMQ (reference sequence). This CDR3 region has 14 residues. The V and J ends lost 3 bases and 5 bases respectively, with 11 bases between them. The CDR3: CASSFQGQHQPQHF. CDR3 DNA: TGTGCCAGCAGCTTCCAGGGTCAGCATCAGCCCCAGCATTTT.

The rearrangement links TRBV4-2 to TRBJ2-5, with TRBD1 matching 9 bases. Trimming at V came to 4 bases and at J to 3 bases, leaving 6 bases not matched to a gene. The CDR3 has 15 residues. Germline V gene data show CDR1 as LGHNA and CDR2 as YNFKEQ. The CDR3 coding sequence is TGTGCCAGCAGCCTTACCCGGGACAGGGAAGAGACCCAGTACTTC. It is translated as CASSLTRDREETQYF.

The J gene is TRBJ1-1, the V gene TRBV18; the D is unclear. Germline V gives CDR1 KGHSH, CDR2 LQKENI. With 1 base removed from V and 3 bases from J, the gap between germline ends came to 6 bases. The CDR3 has 13 residues. DNA for the CDR3: TGTGCCAGCTCACCACAGGGAGACACTGAAGCTTTCTTT. Translated, it gives CASSPQGDTEAFF.

The rearrangement joins TRBV6-5 to TRBJ1-4; D is undetermined. This CDR3 spans 14 amino acids. The V gene's germline CDR1 is MNHEY and CDR2 SVGAGI. The V end was cut by 5 bases, the J end by 4 bases, with 11 bases between. CDR3 sequence (DNA): TGTGCCAGCAGTGAAGTAGAGATTAATGAAAAACTGTTTTTT. Protein sequence: CASSEVEINEKLFF.

Notes on this clone: One end of the junction does not line up with germline, which may come from a read error. V gene TRBV10-3 combines with J gene TRBJ1-5; 7 nucleotides agree with TRBD1. This CDR3 is 15 amino acids long. Germline lookup yields CDR1 ENHRY and CDR2 SYGVKD. CDR3 in DNA: TGTGCCAGCAGTGAAATCACCGATGGGGGACAGCCCCAGCACTTT. Amino acid sequence: CASSEITDGGQPQHF.

The chain recombines TRBV9 with TRBJ2-1; D is perhaps TRBD2 (5 bases). The V and J ends lost 0 bases and 7 bases respectively, with 14 bases between them. The CDR3 loop spans 15 amino acids. CDR1 is SGDLS, CDR2 YYNGEE, per germline. The CDR3 protein is CASSVAVGSGNEQFF. The CDR3 DNA reads as TGTGCCAGCAGCGTAGCGGTGGGTTCGGGGAATGAGCAGTTCTTC.

The chain is built from TRBV7-3 and TRBJ2-5; TRBD2 matches at 12 bases. In germline, CDR1 is SGHTA, CDR2 FQGTGA. V shed 6 bases and J 5 bases; nucleotides not matched to a gene: 7. CDR3 length equals 15 residues. The CDR3 DNA reads TGTGCCAGCAGGGCTAGCGGGGGGGAGATGGAGACCCAGTACTTC. Its protein product is CASRASGGEMETQYF. Together with reference TRBV7-3 and TRBJ2-5, the CDR3 gives the full variable domain: GAGVSQTPSNKVTEKGKYVELRCDPISGHTALYWYRQSLGQGPEFLIYFQGTGAADDSGLPNDRFFAVRPEGSVSTLKIQRTERGDSAVYLCASRASGGEMETQYFGPGTRLLVL.

The chain has TRBV6-1 and TRBJ1-5, with 8 bases lining up with TRBD1. The CDR3 totals 15 residues. V shed 6 bases, J shed 3 bases, and the junction held 7 bases outside the gene matches. CDR1 is MNHNS, CDR2 SASEGT, per germline. The CDR3 region is CASSPTGGTNQPQHF. CDR3 sequence (DNA): TGTGCCAGCAGCCCTACAGGGGGAACCAATCAGCCCCAGCATTTT.

V and J are TRBV30 and TRBJ1-1, with D maybe TRBD1 (6 bases). Germline V gives CDR1 GTSNPN, CDR2 SVGIG (reference sequence). This CDR3 is built from 12 residues. Trimming removed 4 bases from V and 2 bases from J, with 8 bases in between. CDR3 nucleotides: TGTGCCTGGAAGGACAGAAACACTGAAGCTTTCTTT. Translating it yields CAWKDRNTEAFF.

CDR3 sequence: CASSIGRQGERDNEQFF. For the CDR3, the DNA is TGTGCCAGTAGTATAGGCAGACAGGGAGAGAGGGACAATGAGCAGTTCTTC. The rearrangement links TRBV19 to TRBJ2-1; TRBD1 matches 7 bases. In germline, CDR1 is LNHDA, CDR2 SQIVND (reference sequence). The junction had 11 bases not matched to a gene; V was cut back by 1 base and J by 5 bases. The CDR3 loop spans 17 amino acids.

This clone was picked up a small number of times. The genes are TRBV4-2 and TRBJ2-1; 7 bases line up with TRBD1. Germline CDR1 is LGHNA and CDR2 is YNFKEQ. The CDR3 has 17 amino acids. J gave up 5 bases and V 0 bases, and 10 bases lay outside the gene matches. The CDR3 DNA follows: TGTGCCAGCAGCCAAGATCTGTGGACAGGAGCGCACAATGAGCAGTTCTTC. Its protein is CASSQDLWTGAHNEQFF.

Points on this clone: This specimen includes other DNA sequences encoding the same CDR3. The chain is built from TRBV7-3 and TRBJ2-2, with 9 nucleotides matching TRBD1. The CDR3 is 15 amino acids. V shed 5 bases and J 4 bases; nucleotides not matched to a gene: 5. From germline, CDR1 is SGHTA and CDR2 FQGTGA. The CDR3 region is CASSLDRGGTGELFF. CDR3 sequence (DNA): TGTGCCAGCAGCCTCGACAGGGGGGGCACCGGGGAGCTGTTTTTT.

The chain joins TRBV7-2 to TRBJ2-7; TRBD2 is a possible D gene (5 bases). This CDR3 is built from 15 residues. Germline CDR1 reads SGHTA; CDR2 reads FQGNSA. Trimming took 1 base from V and 0 from J, leaving 10 bases between them. CDR3 sequence reads: CASSLVLGDSYEQYF. The CDR3 coding sequence is TGTGCCAGCAGCTTAGTCCTCGGGGACTCCTACGAGCAGTACTTC. Variable domain in full (rest from reference TRBV7-2 and TRBJ2-7): GAGVSQSPSNKVTEKGKDVELRCDPISGHTALYWYRQSLGQGLEFLIYFQGNSAPDKSGLPSDRFSAERTGGSVSTLTIQRTQQEDSAVYLCASSLVLGDSYEQYFGPGTRLTVT.

V usage is TRBV15 and J usage is TRBJ2-3, with a possible D match to TRBD2 (6 bases). The germline CDR1 and CDR2 sequences are LNHNV and YYDKDF (reference sequence). The germline V and J ends were trimmed by 6 bases and 1 base, with 11 bases remaining between them. The CDR3 loop spans 14 amino acids. CDR3 amino acids: CATRPGGGTDTQYF. In nucleotides, the CDR3 is TGTGCCACCAGACCGGGCGGGGGCACAGATACGCAGTATTTT.

This clone was picked up a small number of times. The chain combines TRBV2 with TRBJ2-3, with D perhaps matching TRBD2 (6 bases). V was shortened by 6 bases and J by 6 bases, with 13 bases between the two germline ends. The CDR3 totals 13 residues. Germline-derived CDR1 and CDR2 are SNHLY and FYNNEI. The CDR3: CASRSSGGDTQYF. As DNA, the CDR3 is TGTGCCAGCAGGTCCTCAGGAGGGGATACGCAGTATTTT.

The rearrangement joins TRBV9 to TRBJ2-5; TRBD2 matches 11 bases. V shed 0 bases, J shed 1 base, and the junction held 5 bases outside the gene matches. Germline lookup yields CDR1 SGDLS and CDR2 YYNGEE. This CDR3 is 17 amino acids long. Written as DNA, the CDR3 is TGTGCCAGCAGCGTAGCTAGCGGGGGGACCCCCCAAGAGACCCAGTACTTC. Amino acids: CASSVASGGTPQETQYF.

The chain couples TRBV7-9 to TRBJ1-1; a weak D match, TRBD1 (6 bases). The CDR3 loop spans 17 amino acids. The V gene lost 5 bases and the J gene lost 1 base, with 20 bases spanning the gap. The germline V gene encodes CDR1 SEHNR and CDR2 FQNEAQ (reference sequence). This CDR3 reads CASSIRGGGPQNTEAFF. CDR3 nucleotides: TGTGCCAGCAGCATACGGGGCGGGGGCCCCCAGAACACTGAAGCTTTCTTT. The whole variable domain, remainder taken from reference TRBV7-9 and TRBJ1-1, is DTGVSQNPRHKITKRGQNVTFRCDPISEHNRLYWYRQTLGQGPEFLTYFQNEAQLEKSRLLSDRFSAERPKGSFSTLEIQRTEQGDSAMYLCASSIRGGGPQNTEAFFGQGTRLTVV.

The genes are TRBV15 and TRBJ1-5, with 10 bases aligning to TRBD1. The CDR3 is 19 amino acids. V lost 5 bases, J lost 0 bases, and 13 bases stayed unmatched. Looked up from germline, CDR1 is LNHNV and CDR2 is YYDKDF (reference sequence). The CDR3 region has the DNA TGTGCCACCAGCGCGAGGCCAGGACAGGGGGTCTATAGCAATCAGCCCCAGCATTTT. Translated: CATSARPGQGVYSNQPQHF.

This clone was detected a few times. This chain connects TRBV9 to TRBJ2-3; 7 bases agree with TRBD2. Germline trimming cut 2 bases from V and 2 bases from J; bases unmatched to any gene: 8. The CDR3 covers 16 residues. The germline CDR1 and CDR2 sequences are SGDLS and YYNGEE. Written as DNA, the CDR3 is TGTGCCAGCAGCGTTCGACCAGCGGGGAACACAGATACGCAGTATTTT. Its translation is CASSVRPAGNTDTQYF.

This clone came up a few times. DNA for the CDR3: TGTGCCAGCAGCCAGGACAGCCAGAACACTGAAGCTTTCTTT. This sequence encodes CASSQDSQNTEAFF. The V and J genes are TRBV4-2 and TRBJ1-1; perhaps TRBD1 as D (6 bases). Trimming cost V 3 bases and J 1 base, with 9 bases left between them. The CDR3 has 14 residues. Germline CDR1 is LGHNA and CDR2 is YNFKEQ.

This chain uses TRBV4-1 with TRBJ2-3, with 8 positions matching TRBD2. The trim removed 5 bases at V and 10 bases at J, leaving 11 bases unmatched. Germline V gene data show CDR1 as MGHRA and CDR2 as YSYEKL. The CDR3 length is 14 residues. CDR3: CASSSFGGEFAQYF. In DNA form, the CDR3 reads TGCGCCAGCAGCTCATTCGGGGGGGAGTTTGCGCAGTATTTT.

The chain combines TRBV5-4 with TRBJ1-6; no firm D call. V was cut by 2 bases and J by 5 bases, with 5 bases left in between. The CDR3 has 13 amino acids. CDR1 is SGHNT and CDR2 is YYREEE in the germline V gene (reference sequence). The CDR3 region has the DNA TGTGCCAGCAGCTTCGAGGATAATTCACCCCTCCACTTT. This encodes CASSFEDNSPLHF. Full variable domain (rest looked up from reference TRBV5-4 and TRBJ1-6): ETGVTQSPTHLIKTRGQQVTLRCSSQSGHNTVSWYQQALGQGPQFIFQYYREEENGRGNFPPRFSGLQFPNYSSELNVNALELDDSALYLCASSFEDNSPLHFGNGTRLTVT.

The chain links TRBV7-9 to TRBJ1-5; possible D gene TRBD1, 5 bases. Germline V gives CDR1 SEHNR, CDR2 FQNEAQ (reference sequence). This CDR3 comprises 12 residues. Trimming stripped 5 bases from V and 7 bases from J, with 9 bases between. DNA for the CDR3: TGTGCCAGCAGCAAGGAGGGGCAGCCCCAGCATTTT. It encodes CASSKEGQPQHF.

The gene calls are TRBV28 and TRBJ1-2; TRBD1 matches 7 bases. J lost 6 bases, V lost 5 bases, and 15 bases had no gene match. This CDR3 has 16 amino acids. CDR1 is MDHEN, CDR2 SYDVKM, per germline. For the CDR3, the DNA is TGTGCCAGCAGTAGTATAGGAGAGGGGGCATTAAATGGCTACACCTTC. It encodes CASSSIGEGALNGYTF.